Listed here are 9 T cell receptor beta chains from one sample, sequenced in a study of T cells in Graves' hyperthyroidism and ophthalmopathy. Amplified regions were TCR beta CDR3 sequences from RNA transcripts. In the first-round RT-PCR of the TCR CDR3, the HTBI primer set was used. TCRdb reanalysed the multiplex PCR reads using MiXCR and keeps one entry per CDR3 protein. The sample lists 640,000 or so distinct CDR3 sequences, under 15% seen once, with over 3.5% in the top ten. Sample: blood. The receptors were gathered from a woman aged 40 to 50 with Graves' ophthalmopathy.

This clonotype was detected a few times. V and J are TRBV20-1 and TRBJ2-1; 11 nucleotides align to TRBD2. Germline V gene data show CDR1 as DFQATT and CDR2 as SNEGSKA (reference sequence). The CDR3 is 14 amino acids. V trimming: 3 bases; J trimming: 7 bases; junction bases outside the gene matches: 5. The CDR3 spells CSARTSGTSNEQFF. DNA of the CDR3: TGCAGTGCTAGGACTAGCGGGACTTCTAATGAGCAGTTCTTC.

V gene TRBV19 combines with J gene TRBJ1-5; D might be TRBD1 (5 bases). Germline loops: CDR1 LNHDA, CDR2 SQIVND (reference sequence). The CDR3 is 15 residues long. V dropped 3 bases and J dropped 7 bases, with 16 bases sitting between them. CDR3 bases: TGTGCCAGTAGTATTGGAAGTGGGGGGTACCAGCCCCAGCATTTT. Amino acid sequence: CASSIGSGGYQPQHF.

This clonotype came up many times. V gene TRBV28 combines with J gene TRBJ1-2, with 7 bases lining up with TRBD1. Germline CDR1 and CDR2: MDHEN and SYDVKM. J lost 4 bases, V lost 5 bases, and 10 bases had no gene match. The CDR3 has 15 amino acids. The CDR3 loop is CASSQGDRGSYGYTF. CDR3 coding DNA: TGTGCCAGCAGTCAGGGGGATCGGGGTTCCTATGGCTACACCTTC.

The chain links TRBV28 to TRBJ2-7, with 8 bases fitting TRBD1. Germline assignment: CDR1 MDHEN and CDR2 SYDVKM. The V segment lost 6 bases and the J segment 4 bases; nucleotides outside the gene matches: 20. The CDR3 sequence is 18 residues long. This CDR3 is CASSSPSFRGPIGYEQYF. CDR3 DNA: TGTGCCAGCAGCTCCCCCTCCTTCAGGGGGCCGATTGGGTACGAGCAGTACTTC.

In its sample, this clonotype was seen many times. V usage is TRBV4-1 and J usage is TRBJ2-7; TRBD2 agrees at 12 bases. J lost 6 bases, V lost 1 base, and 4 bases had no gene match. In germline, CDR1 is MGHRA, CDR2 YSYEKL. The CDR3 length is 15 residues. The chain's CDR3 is CASSQVPSGRGEQYF. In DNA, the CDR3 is TGCGCCAGCAGCCAAGTCCCTAGCGGGAGGGGCGAGCAGTACTTC.

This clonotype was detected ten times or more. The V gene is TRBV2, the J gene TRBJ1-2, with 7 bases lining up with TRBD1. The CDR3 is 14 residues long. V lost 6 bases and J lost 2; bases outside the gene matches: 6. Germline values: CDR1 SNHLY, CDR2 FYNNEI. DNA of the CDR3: TGTGCCAGCAGCTACAGGGGTTTGAACTATGGCTACACCTTC. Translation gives CASSYRGLNYGYTF.

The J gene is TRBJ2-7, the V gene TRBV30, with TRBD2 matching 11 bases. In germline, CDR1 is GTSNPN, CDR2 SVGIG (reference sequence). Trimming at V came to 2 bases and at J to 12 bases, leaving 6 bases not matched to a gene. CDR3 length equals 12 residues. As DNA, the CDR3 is TGTGCCTGGAGTCCAACTAGCGGGAGTACGTACTTC. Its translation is CAWSPTSGSTYF.

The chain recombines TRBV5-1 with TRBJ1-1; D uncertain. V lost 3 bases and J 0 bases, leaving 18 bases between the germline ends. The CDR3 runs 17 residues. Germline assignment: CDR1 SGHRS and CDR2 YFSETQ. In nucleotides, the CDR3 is TGCGCCAGCAGCTCCCAACCGCTGGTGTCCATGAACACTGAAGCTTTCTTT. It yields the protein CASSSQPLVSMNTEAFF.

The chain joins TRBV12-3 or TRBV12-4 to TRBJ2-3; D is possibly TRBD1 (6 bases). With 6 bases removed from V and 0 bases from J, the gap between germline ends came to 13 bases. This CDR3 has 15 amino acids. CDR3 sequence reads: CASSVQGSSTDTQYF. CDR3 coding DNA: TGTGCCAGCAGCGTCCAGGGGTCTAGCACAGATACGCAGTATTTT.